These T cell receptor beta chains were read from a single sample in a study of blood T cell repertoires in COVID-19. Profiling relied on immunoSEQ multiplex PCR, and the TCRdb table lists in-frame clones only, not all of them. The sample records about 150,000 clones, approximately 86% being singletons. Sample: PBMCs or T cells enriched from blood (not recorded which). The source is a woman in her 40s who had been exposed to COVID-19. Each CDR3 is given with its conserved first and last residue. The D gene is left open where the match is weak. Size is omitted from some rows. Given values are once, few, many or a class for expanded clones.

>-|TRBJ1-2|TRBV12-3/TRBV12-4|-
TGTGCCAGCAGTGCGACTGGAGCGAGTGGCTACACCTTC
CASSATGASGYTF
>-|TRBJ1-2|TRBV28|-
TGTGCCAGCAGTTTATGGGAGGAGGGCTACACCTTC
CASSLWEEGYTF
>-|TRBJ1-6|TRBV5-1|once
TGCGCCAGCAGCTTGGAGCGGGGGAGCTCCTATAATTCACCCCTCCACTTT
CASSLERGSSYNSPLHF
>-|TRBJ2-1|TRBV6-5|-
TGTGCCAGCAGTTACGGGTTAGCGAGCTCCTACAATGAGCAGTTCTTC
CASSYGLASSYNEQFF
>TRBD2|TRBJ2-3|TRBV7-3|-
TGTGCCAGCAGCCCGGGACGGGAGGGAGATACGCAGTATTTT
CASSPGREGDTQYF
>-|TRBJ1-2|TRBV6-1|-
TGTGCCAGCAGTGAAGCGTATGGAGTCCTAAACTATGGCTACACCTTC
CASSEAYGVLNYGYTF
>TRBD1|TRBJ2-1|TRBV7-2|once
TGTGCCAGCACCAATGACGGGACAGTCTTCAATGAGCAGTTCTTC
CASTNDGTVFNEQFF
>TRBD2|TRBJ2-3|TRBV4-3|-
TGCGCCAGCAGCCAAAGGTTTGGGGCGAGCGGGAGGGCAGATACGCAGTATTTT
CASSQRFGASGRADTQYF
>-|TRBJ1-5|TRBV7-8|once
TGTGCCAGCAGCTTAGACAGGGCCGATAGCAATCAGCCCCAGCATTTT
CASSLDRADSNQPQHF
>-|TRBJ1-1|TRBV9|-
TGTGCCAGCAGCGTAGGAATTCGGCAGGCGAACACTGAAGCTTTCTTT
CASSVGIRQANTEAFF
>TRBD2|TRBJ2-1|TRBV7-2|-
TGTGCCAGCAGCCCTCGACCCATAAGCGGGAGGGCCTCGGATGAGCAGTTCTTC
CASSPRPISGRASDEQFF
>TRBD1|TRBJ2-3|TRBV4-2|-
TGTGCCAGCAGCCAACTCGACAGGGGAGGCACAGATACGCAGTATTTT
CASSQLDRGGTDTQYF
>TRBD1|TRBJ1-6|TRBV5-1|few
TGCGCCAGCAGCTTGGCAGGGGGTGAATCACCCCTCCACTTT
CASSLAGGESPLHF
>-|TRBJ1-5|TRBV19|-
TGTGCCAGTAGTATAGTAGGGGCCCAGCCCCAGCATTTT
CASSIVGAQPQHF
>-|TRBJ2-7|TRBV28|-
TGTGCCAGCAAAAAGAAGGGAGGGACAGGTTCTTACGAGCAGTACTTC
CASKKKGGTGSYEQYF
>-|TRBJ1-1|TRBV7-9|-
TGTGCCAGCAGCAGGAGCTTGGGGGCCGGCACTGAAGCTTTCTTT
CASSRSLGAGTEAFF
>TRBD1|TRBJ2-5|TRBV5-1|-
TGCGCCAGCAGCCAGGACAGGGTGGGTGAGACCCAGTACTTC
CASSQDRVGETQYF
>-|TRBJ1-1|TRBV15|-
TGTGCCACCAGCAGGAATAGGAACACTGAAGCTTTCTTT
CATSRNRNTEAFF
>TRBD2|TRBJ2-2|TRBV6-2/TRBV6-3|-
TGTGCCAGCAGTCTGAGACGCACTAGCGGTACGAACACCGGGGAGCTGTTTTTT
CASSLRRTSGTNTGELFF
>TRBD2|TRBJ2-3|TRBV12-3/TRBV12-4|-
TGTGCCAGCCAGCGGGGGGTATGGGATACGCAGTATTTT
CASQRGVWDTQYF
>TRBD1|TRBJ2-7|TRBV29-1|once
TGCAGCGTCGAGACAGGGTACGAGCAGTACTTC
CSVETGYEQYF
>-|TRBJ1-6|TRBV6-5|-
TGTGCCAGCAGGCCTGGGCAGATCTATAATTCACCCCTCCACTTT
CASRPGQIYNSPLHF
>TRBD2|TRBJ2-1|TRBV29-1|-
TGCAGCGTTGAAGGGGCTAGCGGGAATGAGCAGTTCTTC
CSVEGASGNEQFF
>-|TRBJ1-1|TRBV10-3|-
TGTGCCATCGGCATTTGGACGGACTCTGAAGCTTTCTTT
CAIGIWTDSEAFF
>-|TRBJ2-2|TRBV5-1|once
TGCGCCAGCAGCTTGGACACCGGGACCGGGGAGCTGTTTTTT
CASSLDTGTGELFF
>-|TRBJ2-2|TRBV20-1|-
TGCAGTGCTAGTAGCGGCGGGGAGCTGTTTTTT
CSASSGGELFF
>-|TRBJ1-1|TRBV21-1|-
TGTGCCAGCAGCGGAGGGAGCACTGAAGCTTTCTTT
CASSGGSTEAFF
>-|TRBJ2-7|TRBV3-1/TRBV3-2|-
TGTGCCAGCAGCAACCAAGTACAGGACTACGAGCAGTACTTC
CASSNQVQDYEQYF
>TRBD2|TRBJ2-1|TRBV10-2|-
TGCGCCAGCAGTGAGCCACTAGCGGGGGGGCAATATGAGCAGTTCTTC
CASSEPLAGGQYEQFF
>-|TRBJ1-5|TRBV4-2|-
TGTGCCAGCAGCCAAAGCGCCGGAAGCAATCAGCCCCAGCATTTT
CASSQSAGSNQPQHF
>TRBD2|TRBJ2-3|TRBV7-9|-
TGTGCCAGCAGCTTTCTTTTAGCGGGGACCACAGATACGCAGTATTTT
CASSFLLAGTTDTQYF
>-|TRBJ1-6|TRBV19|-
TGTGCCAGTAGTAGTCAGAGGAATTCACCCCTCCACTTT
CASSSQRNSPLHF
>TRBD1|TRBJ1-1|TRBV11-2|-
TGTGCCAGCAGCCATTACAGGGGGCGCAACACTGAAGCTTTCTTT
CASSHYRGRNTEAFF
>-|TRBJ1-2|TRBV19|-
TGTGCCAGTAGCCCAGGGTTAGGGGACTATGGCTACACCTTC
CASSPGLGDYGYTF
>-|TRBJ1-6|TRBV18|few
TGTGCCAGCTCACCCTTGACTGATTCACCCCTCCACTTT
CASSPLTDSPLHF
>TRBD1|TRBJ2-7|TRBV12-5|once
TGTGCTACCGGGGGACAGGGGGGCCTCGAGCAGTACTTC
CATGGQGGLEQYF
>TRBD1|TRBJ2-1|TRBV6-1|-
TGTGCCAGCAGTGAAAGGGGGCCTTATGAGCAGTTCTTC
CASSERGPYEQFF
>-|TRBJ2-5|TRBV7-8|-
TGTGCCAGCAGCTTAATGGGCCCCCCGGAGACCCAGTACTTC
CASSLMGPPETQYF
>TRBD1|TRBJ1-2|TRBV19|-
TGTGCCAGTAGTACAGGACAGGGGGCGAATGGCTACACCTTC
CASSTGQGANGYTF
>TRBD2|TRBJ2-5|TRBV7-2|once
TGTGCCAGCAGCTTAACCCTGGCGGGGGGGCAAGAGACCCAGTACTTC
CASSLTLAGGQETQYF
>-|TRBJ1-5|TRBV4-3|once
TGCGCCAGCAGCCAGGGGACTGCTCTCAATCAGCCCCAGCATTTT
CASSQGTALNQPQHF
>-|TRBJ1-3|TRBV6-1|-
TGTGCCAGCAGTGAAGCGGTCACAGTCTCTGGAAACACCATATATTTT
CASSEAVTVSGNTIYF
>TRBD1|TRBJ1-2|TRBV5-1|-
TGCGCCAGCAGCCCAGGACAGGGGGCGTTGGGCTACACCTTC
CASSPGQGALGYTF
>-|TRBJ1-6|TRBV28|few
TGTGCCAGCAGTTTAGGTCGCAGGGCGGCACCCCTCCACTTT
CASSLGRRAAPLHF
>-|TRBJ1-1|TRBV7-3|-
TGTGCCAGCAGCTTACCCGGGAACACTGAAGCTTTCTTT
CASSLPGNTEAFF
>TRBD1|TRBJ2-1|TRBV7-8|-
TGTGCCAGCAGCTTAGCCACAGGGGCCAACAATGAGCAGTTCTTC
CASSLATGANNEQFF
>-|TRBJ1-1|TRBV29-1|-
TGCAGCGTTGTAGGAGAAGGCACTGAAGCTTTCTTT
CSVVGEGTEAFF
>TRBD1|TRBJ2-2|TRBV5-4|-
TGTGCCAGCAGCTCGGGACAGGTCAACACCGGGGAGCTGTTTTTT
CASSSGQVNTGELFF
>-|TRBJ2-7|TRBV4-3|-
TGCGCCAGCAGCCAAGACGCCGGGGGACCCTACGAGCAGTACTTC
CASSQDAGGPYEQYF
>-|TRBJ2-3|TRBV7-2|-
TGTGCCAGCTTATTAGGGGCTAGCACAGATACGCAGTATTTT
CASLLGASTDTQYF
>-|TRBJ1-5|TRBV19|-
TGTGCCAGTAGTAACGGTTATAGCAATCAGCCCCAGCATTTT
CASSNGYSNQPQHF
>-|TRBJ1-2|TRBV4-3|-
TGCGCCAGCAGCCAAGATGGGGAGTATGGCTACACCTTC
CASSQDGEYGYTF
>-|TRBJ1-1|TRBV6-2/TRBV6-3|-
TGTGCCAGCAGTTACTTAACAGGGAACACTGAAGCTTTCTTT
CASSYLTGNTEAFF
>-|TRBJ2-7|TRBV6-1|-
TGTGCCAGCAGTGAAAAGGGCAGGGGCTACGAGCAGTACTTC
CASSEKGRGYEQYF
>-|TRBJ2-7|TRBV20-1|-
TGCAGTGCTAGTAGAGGAAGGTTCTACGAGCAGTACTTC
CSASRGRFYEQYF